The rows below give T cell receptor beta chains drawn from one sample of a study of cytomegalovirus exposure and HLA in healthy donors. Profiling relied on immunoSEQ multiplex PCR, and the TCRdb table lists in-frame clones only, not all of them. The sample lists around 200,000 clones, over 75% occurring once. Sequencing input: PBMCs. All receptors come from a male donor in good health and CMV-seronegative. Each CDR3 is given with its conserved first and last residue. The D gene is left open where the match is weak. Clone sizes are given selectively: once, few, many, or a class where the clone is expanded.

V	J	D	size	DNA	CDR3
TRBV9	TRBJ2-1	TRBD1	NA	TGTGCCAGCAGCGTAGAGGGGGACAGCTACAATGAGCAGTTCTTC	CASSVEGDSYNEQFF
TRBV27	TRBJ1-4	TRBD1	NA	TGTGCCAGCAGTTGGACAGGGGGCAGGGAAAAACTGTTTTTT	CASSWTGGREKLFF
TRBV7-3	TRBJ2-5	TRBD2	NA	TGTGCCAGCAGCTCTACAGTAGCGGGGGGGCGAGAGACCCAGTACTTC	CASSSTVAGGRETQYF
TRBV27	TRBJ1-5	TRBD1	NA	TGTGCCAGCAGTTTAAGACAGGGTCCTAATCAGCCCCAGCATTTT	CASSLRQGPNQPQHF
TRBV27	TRBJ2-3	TRBD2	once	TGTGCCAGCAGTTTTAGGGGGACTAGCGGGAGGACAATGACGCAGTATTTT	CASSFRGTSGRTMTQYF
TRBV30	TRBJ2-5	TRBD1	NA	TGTGCCTGGGACAGGGGGCCCCAAGAGACCCAGTACTTC	CAWDRGPQETQYF
TRBV11-2	TRBJ2-7	NA	NA	TGTGCCAGCAGCTTAAGAAACTACGAGCAGTACTTC	CASSLRNYEQYF
TRBV7-6	TRBJ2-1	TRBD2	NA	TGTGCCAGCAGCTGGGGGCGGGCGGGAGGGGACAATGAGCAGTTCTTC	CASSWGRAGGDNEQFF
TRBV5-3	TRBJ1-5	NA	NA	TGTGCCAGAAGCTTGGACGGGGAGGGGGATCAGCCCCAGCATTTT	CARSLDGEGDQPQHF
TRBV27	TRBJ2-1	TRBD1	NA	TGTGCCAGCAGTTTACCTCGACAGGGGCGATCCTACAATGAGCAGTTCTTC	CASSLPRQGRSYNEQFF
TRBV14	TRBJ1-3	NA	NA	TGTGCCAGCAGCCAAGATTACGGGACTGGAAACACCATATATTTT	CASSQDYGTGNTIYF
TRBV11-2	TRBJ1-1	TRBD1	NA	TGTGCCAGCAGCAGGGGGCTTGGTGTGTGGACTGAAGCTTTCTTT	CASSRGLGVWTEAFF
TRBV27	TRBJ2-1	TRBD2	once	TGTGCCAGCAGTGATAGCGGGAGGATACACAATGAGCAGTTCTTC	CASSDSGRIHNEQFF
TRBV7-6	TRBJ2-7	NA	NA	TGTGCCAGCAGTGATTCACCCAGCTCCTACGAGCAGTACTTC	CASSDSPSSYEQYF
TRBV18	TRBJ2-1	NA	NA	TGTGCCAGCTCACTTATCGCGGGCGGGAATGAGCAGTTCTTC	CASSLIAGGNEQFF
TRBV28	TRBJ1-2	NA	NA	TGTGCCAGCAGTTTATGGAGCGACCGCTATGGCTACACCTTC	CASSLWSDRYGYTF